The rows below give T cell receptor beta chains drawn from one sample of a study of blood T cell repertoires in COVID-19. Sequenced by immunoSEQ multiplex PCR; TCRdb stores in-frame clones only, minus some. Found here are about 50,000 clones, 90% of them singletons; the top ten hold roughly 10%. Sequencing was performed on peripheral blood. The source of these receptors is a woman aged 80 or over with acute or convalescent COVID-19. Each CDR3 is given with its conserved first and last residue. Fields, in order: J gene, V gene, clone size, CDR3 protein. Rows may omit the clone size; those that give it use once, few, many or a size class.

j_gene: TRBJ2-7
v_gene: TRBV21-1
abundance: NA
CDR3aa: CASSNGGRGYEQYF

j_gene: TRBJ2-5
v_gene: TRBV7-9
abundance: NA
CDR3aa: CASSSIAGRATQYF

j_gene: TRBJ2-1
v_gene: TRBV11-3
abundance: NA
CDR3aa: CASSKAGGPYNEQFF

j_gene: TRBJ1-1
v_gene: TRBV5-1
abundance: NA
CDR3aa: CASSLSRDTEAFF

j_gene: TRBJ2-4
v_gene: TRBV4-1
abundance: NA
CDR3aa: CASSQEGTENIQYF

j_gene: TRBJ1-1
v_gene: TRBV7-9
abundance: once
CDR3aa: CASSLQGNTEAFF

j_gene: TRBJ1-6
v_gene: TRBV20-1
abundance: NA
CDR3aa: CSASDRPGEPLHF

j_gene: TRBJ1-5
v_gene: TRBV19
abundance: once
CDR3aa: CASRGAGNNQPQHF

j_gene: TRBJ1-5
v_gene: TRBV30
abundance: NA
CDR3aa: CAWSVLAGKGQPQHF

j_gene: TRBJ2-5
v_gene: TRBV7-8
abundance: NA
CDR3aa: CASTPSRQGRRETQYF

j_gene: TRBJ2-7
v_gene: TRBV30
abundance: NA
CDR3aa: CAWSVRSRLAAAYEQYF

j_gene: TRBJ2-5
v_gene: TRBV9
abundance: NA
CDR3aa: CASSVVDTDQETQYF

j_gene: TRBJ2-2
v_gene: TRBV9
abundance: NA
CDR3aa: CASSARLAGGTNTGELFF

j_gene: TRBJ2-3
v_gene: TRBV10-3
abundance: NA
CDR3aa: CAISGPSGRGTDTQYF

j_gene: TRBJ1-6
v_gene: TRBV4-1
abundance: NA
CDR3aa: CASSQDGFRGPASLHF

j_gene: TRBJ2-1
v_gene: TRBV4-3
abundance: once
CDR3aa: CASSQEGLAGRDEQFF

j_gene: TRBJ2-6
v_gene: TRBV7-6
abundance: NA
CDR3aa: CASSYGATGTRGANVLTF

j_gene: TRBJ1-1
v_gene: TRBV19
abundance: hyperexpanded
CDR3aa: CASISTAIMNTEAFF

j_gene: TRBJ2-7
v_gene: TRBV7-6
abundance: NA
CDR3aa: CASSLGGGEQYF

j_gene: TRBJ2-7
v_gene: TRBV5-3
abundance: NA
CDR3aa: CAGHLVTGYYEQYF

j_gene: TRBJ1-2
v_gene: TRBV6-5
abundance: NA
CDR3aa: CASSSPQGAFGYTF

j_gene: TRBJ1-1
v_gene: TRBV4-1
abundance: few
CDR3aa: CASSHPGQGVTEAFF

j_gene: TRBJ1-2
v_gene: TRBV12-3/TRBV12-4
abundance: NA
CDR3aa: CASRKDNNYGYTF

j_gene: TRBJ2-7
v_gene: TRBV5-1
abundance: NA
CDR3aa: CASRRQDSYEQYF

j_gene: TRBJ1-3
v_gene: TRBV10-2
abundance: NA
CDR3aa: CASSPGGGNTIYF

j_gene: TRBJ1-5
v_gene: TRBV12-3/TRBV12-4
abundance: few
CDR3aa: CASSGTSSRSQHF

j_gene: TRBJ2-3
v_gene: TRBV13
abundance: NA
CDR3aa: CASSLGSSGSTDTQYF

j_gene: TRBJ1-1
v_gene: TRBV30
abundance: NA
CDR3aa: CAWRIQVVTEAFF

j_gene: TRBJ1-1
v_gene: TRBV6-5
abundance: NA
CDR3aa: CASSTGQGAEAFF

j_gene: TRBJ2-6
v_gene: TRBV6-5
abundance: NA
CDR3aa: CASKGDAGANVLTF

j_gene: TRBJ1-2
v_gene: TRBV5-1
abundance: NA
CDR3aa: CASSLPLTGNYGYTF

j_gene: TRBJ2-2
v_gene: TRBV12-3/TRBV12-4
abundance: NA
CDR3aa: CASSFVAGELFF

j_gene: TRBJ2-1
v_gene: TRBV3-1/TRBV3-2
abundance: NA
CDR3aa: CASSQAQGISYNEQFF

j_gene: TRBJ2-7
v_gene: TRBV3-1/TRBV3-2
abundance: medium-sized
CDR3aa: CASSPVSGSIYEQYF